The next 17 T cell receptor beta chains were all read from a single sample in a study of technical replicates of blood from a handful of donors. Repertoires were generated with immunoSEQ multiplex PCR, while TCRdb's copy carries only in-frame clones and drops some. The sample has tens of thousands of clones, roughly 94% seen once. Sequencing was performed on T cells isolated from PBMCs. These receptors were taken from a human donor in good health.

CDR3 nucleotide sequence: TGTGCCATCAGTGAGTCCCAGGTTGGCTATGGCTACACCTTC. Translation gives CAISESQVGYGYTF. The chain combines TRBV10-3 with TRBJ1-2; D not resolved. This CDR3 contains 14 residues. V was trimmed by 0 bases and J by 4 bases, leaving 9 bases between them. CDR1 and CDR2 (germline): ENHRY, SYGVKD.

The rearrangement links TRBV5-6 to TRBJ2-5, with D perhaps TRBD1 (6 bases). CDR3 length equals 15 residues. V lost 0 bases to trimming and J lost 2 bases, with 11 bases between them. Per the germline V gene, CDR1 is SGHDT and CDR2 is YYEEEE. Here the CDR3 reads CASSLGLTGQETQYF. The CDR3 bases are TGTGCCAGCAGCTTGGGACTGACAGGACAAGAGACCCAGTACTTC.

The CDR3 DNA reads as TGTGCCAGCAGCGTCCCTAGCGGAAACACAGATACGCAGTATTTT. Protein sequence: CASSVPSGNTDTQYF. This sequence joins TRBV9 and TRBJ2-3, with 7 bases lining up with TRBD2. Germline lookup yields CDR1 SGDLS and CDR2 YYNGEE. This CDR3 region has 15 residues. With 2 bases clipped from V and 2 bases from J, the junction kept 5 bases outside the gene matches.

The chain couples TRBV12-2 to TRBJ1-2; the D call of TRBD1 is as the table states it, not checked on the DNA. TRBV12-2 is annotated as a pseudogene. The CDR3 runs 13 residues. This CDR3 is CASRLATGYGYTF. As DNA, the CDR3 is TGTGCAAGTCGCTTAGCGACAGGGTATGGCTACACCTTC.

The rearrangement links TRBV7-9 to TRBJ1-1; the D gene is possibly TRBD1 (6 bases). The CDR3 length is 16 residues. V lost 4 bases and J 1 base, leaving 16 bases between the germline ends. Germline V CDR1 and CDR2: SEHNR, FQNEAQ (reference sequence). Here the CDR3 reads CASSYRGQRANTEAFF. CDR3 in DNA: TGTGCCAGCAGCTACCGCGGACAGCGAGCGAACACTGAAGCTTTCTTT.

The chain couples TRBV6-1 to TRBJ2-7; perhaps TRBD1 as D (5 bases). The CDR3 is 12 residues long. CDR1 and CDR2 from the germline V gene are MNHNS and SASEGT. V was shortened by 5 bases and J by 4 bases, with 9 bases between the two germline ends. The CDR3 here is CASSLQVYEQYF. CDR3 DNA: TGTGCCAGCAGTTTACAGGTTTACGAGCAGTACTTC.

The chain couples TRBV12-2 to TRBJ2-3; the D call of TRBD2 is as the table states it, not checked on the DNA. TRBV12-2 is termed a pseudogene. This CDR3 is built from 14 residues. The CDR3 DNA is TGTGCGCAGACCCTAGGATCCCGCCCGGATACGCAGTATTTT. As protein: CAQTLGSRPDTQYF.

The rearrangement links TRBV11-2 to TRBJ2-3, with 14 positions matching TRBD2. V shed 5 bases and J 5 bases; nucleotides not matched to a gene: 3. The CDR3 runs 15 residues. Germline CDR1 reads SGHAT; CDR2 reads FQNNGV. CDR3 in DNA: TGTGCCAGCAGCCGACTAGCGGGAGGGCGAGATACGCAGTATTTT. Its protein is CASSRLAGGRDTQYF.

This chain uses TRBV11-2 with TRBJ2-1; 7 bases are a match to TRBD1. The CDR3 has 15 amino acids. Germline assignment: CDR1 SGHAT and CDR2 FQNNGV. V lost 0 bases and J lost 3; bases outside the gene matches: 2. The CDR3 here is CASSLDRGHYNEQFF. CDR3 coding DNA: TGTGCCAGCAGCTTAGATAGGGGGCACTACAATGAGCAGTTCTTC.

With regard to this clone: Other DNA sequences of this sample code for an identical CDR3. The rearrangement joins TRBV11-2 to TRBJ2-7, with 11 bases matching TRBD2. V shed 1 base and J 4 bases; nucleotides not matched to a gene: 0. There are 14 residues in the CDR3. Germline CDR1 and CDR2: SGHAT and FQNNGV. CDR3 loop: CASSLGLAGYEQYF. In DNA, the CDR3 is TGTGCCAGCAGCTTAGGACTAGCGGGGTACGAGCAGTACTTC.

In DNA, the CDR3 is TGCAGCGTGAAGACGGACAAGAACACTGAAGCTTTCTTT. Its translation is CSVKTDKNTEAFF. The rearrangement joins TRBV29-1 to TRBJ1-1, with D possibly matching TRBD1 (5 bases). The CDR3 has 13 residues. V lost 6 bases, J lost 1 base, and 12 bases lay in between. Germline assignment: CDR1 SQVTM and CDR2 ANQGSEA.

V usage is TRBV2 and J usage is TRBJ2-7; 10 bases agree with TRBD1. Unmatched junction bases numbered 5, after V lost 6 bases and J lost 3 bases. CDR3 length equals 14 residues. Germline V gene data show CDR1 as SNHLY and CDR2 as FYNNEI. The CDR3 sequence is CASRLTGGNYEQYF. The CDR3, as DNA: TGTGCCAGCAGATTGACAGGGGGCAACTACGAGCAGTACTTC.

This sequence joins TRBV9 and TRBJ2-6, with D possibly being TRBD1 (5 bases). Trimming took 0 bases from V and 2 from J, leaving 6 bases between them. Per germline, CDR1 SGDLS and CDR2 YYNGEE. The length of the CDR3 is 15 residues. Here the CDR3 DNA reads TGTGCCAGCAGCGTAGCACAGGCTGGGGCCAACGTCCTGACTTTC. This codes for CASSVAQAGANVLTF.

This clone occurred once. DNA of the CDR3: TGTGCCAGCAGTGAATACCCGGGACAGGGGGGTAATGAGCAGTTCTTC. Translating it yields CASSEYPGQGGNEQFF. V usage is TRBV25-1 and J usage is TRBJ2-1, with TRBD1 matching 11 bases. Germline loops: CDR1 MGHDK, CDR2 SYGVNS. CDR3 length: 16 amino acids. V lost 0 bases to trimming and J lost 7 bases; unmatched junction nucleotides: 5. The variable domain in full, completed from reference TRBV25-1 and TRBJ2-1, reads EADIYQTPRYLVIGTGKKITLECSQTMGHDKMYWYQQDPGMELHLIHYSYGVNSTEKGDLSSESTVSRIRTEHFPLTLESARPSHTSQYLCASSEYPGQGGNEQFFGPGTRLTVL.

The rearrangement uses TRBV2 and TRBJ2-1, with TRBD2 identical over 8 bases. CDR1 and CDR2 (germline): SNHLY, FYNNEI. The CDR3 sequence is 15 residues long. V was pared by 4 bases and J by 2 bases, with 4 bases of the junction left unmatched. The DNA for the CDR3 is TGTGCCAGCAGTGCAGCGGGAGACCCCTACAATGAGCAGTTCTTC. This codes for CASSAAGDPYNEQFF.

The chain recombines TRBV25-1 with TRBJ2-1; 11 nucleotides line up with TRBD2. Germline V gene sequence: CDR1 MGHDK, CDR2 SYGVNS. The CDR3 loop spans 15 amino acids. The J segment lost 11 bases and the V segment lost 3 bases, leaving 9 bases of the junction unmatched. The CDR3 DNA is TGTGCCAGCAGTGAGGGACTAGCGGAGCCGGAAAAGCAGTTCTTC. It encodes CASSEGLAEPEKQFF.

The chain carries TRBV4-1 and TRBJ2-3; TRBD1 is a possible D gene (5 bases). V lost 3 bases, J lost 0 bases, and 16 bases lay in between. The length of the CDR3 is 17 residues. CDR1 is MGHRA and CDR2 is YSYEKL in the germline V gene. CDR3 in amino acids: CASSHSSEGASTDTQYF. The CDR3 DNA is TGCGCCAGCAGCCACTCCTCGGAAGGGGCCAGCACAGATACGCAGTATTTT.